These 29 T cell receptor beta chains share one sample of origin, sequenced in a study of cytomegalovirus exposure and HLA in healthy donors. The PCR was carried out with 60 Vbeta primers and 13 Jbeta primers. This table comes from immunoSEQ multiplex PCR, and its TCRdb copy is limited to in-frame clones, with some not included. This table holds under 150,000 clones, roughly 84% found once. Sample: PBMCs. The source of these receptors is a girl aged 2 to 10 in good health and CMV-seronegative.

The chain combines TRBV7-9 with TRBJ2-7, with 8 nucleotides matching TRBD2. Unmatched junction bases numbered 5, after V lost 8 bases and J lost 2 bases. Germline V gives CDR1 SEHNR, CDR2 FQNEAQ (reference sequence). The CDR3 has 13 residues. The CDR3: CASQPGLAYEQYF. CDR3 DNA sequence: TGTGCCAGCCAGCCGGGACTAGCCTACGAGCAGTACTTC. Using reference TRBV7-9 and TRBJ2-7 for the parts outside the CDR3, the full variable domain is DTGVSQNPRHKITKRGQNVTFRCDPISEHNRLYWYRQTLGQGPEFLTYFQNEAQLEKSRLLSDRFSAERPKGSFSTLEIQRTEQGDSAMYLCASQPGLAYEQYFGPGTRLTVT.

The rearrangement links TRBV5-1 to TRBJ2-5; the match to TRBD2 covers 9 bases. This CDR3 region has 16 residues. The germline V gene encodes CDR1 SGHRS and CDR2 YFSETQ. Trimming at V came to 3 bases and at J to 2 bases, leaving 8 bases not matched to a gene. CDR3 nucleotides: TGCGCCAGCAGCTCCGTTAGTAGCGGGAGACAAGAGACCCAGTACTTC. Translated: CASSSVSSGRQETQYF.

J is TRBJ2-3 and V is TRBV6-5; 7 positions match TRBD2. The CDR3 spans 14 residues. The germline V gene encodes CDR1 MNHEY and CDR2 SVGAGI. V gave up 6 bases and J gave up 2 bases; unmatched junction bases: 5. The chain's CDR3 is CASRPGGSTDTQYF. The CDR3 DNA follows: TGTGCCAGCAGACCCGGGGGGTCCACAGATACGCAGTATTTT.

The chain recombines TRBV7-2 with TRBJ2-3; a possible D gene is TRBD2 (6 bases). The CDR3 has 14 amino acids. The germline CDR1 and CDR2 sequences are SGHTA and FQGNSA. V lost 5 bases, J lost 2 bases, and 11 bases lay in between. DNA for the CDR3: TGTGCCAGCAGCCGCGCGGGGTACACAGATACGCAGTATTTT. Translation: CASSRAGYTDTQYF.

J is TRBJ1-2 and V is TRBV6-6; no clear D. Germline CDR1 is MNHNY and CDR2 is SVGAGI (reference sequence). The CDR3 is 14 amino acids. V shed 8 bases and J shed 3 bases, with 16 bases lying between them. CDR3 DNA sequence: TGTGCCAGCTCCGGGAGCACTCCGTACTATGGCTACACCTTC. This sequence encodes CASSGSTPYYGYTF.

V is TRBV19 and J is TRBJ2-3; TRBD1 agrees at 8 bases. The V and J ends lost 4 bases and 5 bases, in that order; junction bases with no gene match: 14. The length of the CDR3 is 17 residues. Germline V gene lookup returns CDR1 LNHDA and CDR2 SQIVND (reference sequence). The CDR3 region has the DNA TGTGCCAGTAGTAAGTGGACAGGGCCGTTTTCGGGAGATACGCAGTATTTT. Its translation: CASSKWTGPFSGDTQYF.

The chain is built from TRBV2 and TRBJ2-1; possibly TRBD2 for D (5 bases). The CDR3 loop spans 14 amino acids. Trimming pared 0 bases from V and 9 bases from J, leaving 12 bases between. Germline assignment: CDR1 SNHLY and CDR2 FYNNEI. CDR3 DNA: TGTGCCAGCAGTGAAGCGTATCTGGCGGGTGAGCAGTTCTTC. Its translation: CASSEAYLAGEQFF. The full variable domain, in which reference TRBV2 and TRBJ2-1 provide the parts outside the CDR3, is EPEVTQTPSHQVTQMGQEVILRCVPISNHLYFYWYRQILGQKVEFLVSFYNNEISEKSEIFDDQFSVERPDGSNFTLKIRSTKLEDSAMYFCASSEAYLAGEQFFGPGTRLTVL.

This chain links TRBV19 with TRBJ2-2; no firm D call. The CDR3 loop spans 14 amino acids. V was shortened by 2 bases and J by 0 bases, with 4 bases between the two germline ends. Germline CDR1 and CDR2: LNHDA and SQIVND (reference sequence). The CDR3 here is CASSILANTGELFF. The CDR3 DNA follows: TGTGCCAGTAGTATACTAGCGAACACCGGGGAGCTGTTTTTT.

CDR3 sequence: CASSRLAGGPTNTGELFF. DNA of the CDR3: TGTGCCAGCAGTAGACTAGCGGGAGGGCCCACGAACACCGGGGAGCTGTTTTTT. The chain joins TRBV27 to TRBJ2-2; 14 positions match TRBD2. After removal of 5 bases from V and 0 bases from J, the junction contained 5 bases not matched to a gene. Germline V gene lookup returns CDR1 MNHEY and CDR2 SMNVEV (reference sequence). This CDR3 has 18 residues.

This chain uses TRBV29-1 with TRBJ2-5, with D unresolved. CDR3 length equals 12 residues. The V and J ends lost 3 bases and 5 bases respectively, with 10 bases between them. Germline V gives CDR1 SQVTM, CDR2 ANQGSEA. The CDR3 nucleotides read TGCAGCGTTGAGGCGGCCTCGGAGACCCAGTACTTC. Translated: CSVEAASETQYF.

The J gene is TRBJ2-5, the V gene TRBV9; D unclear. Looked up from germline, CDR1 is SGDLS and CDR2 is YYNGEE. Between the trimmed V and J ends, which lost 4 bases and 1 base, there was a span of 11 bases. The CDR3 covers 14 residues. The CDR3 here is CASSLSGSQETQYF. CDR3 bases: TGTGCCAGCAGCCTCTCCGGGTCCCAAGAGACCCAGTACTTC.

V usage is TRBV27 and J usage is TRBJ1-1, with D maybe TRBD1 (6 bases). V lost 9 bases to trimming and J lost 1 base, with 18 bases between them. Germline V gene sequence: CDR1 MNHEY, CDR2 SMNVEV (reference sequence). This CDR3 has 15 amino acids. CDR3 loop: CASHGEGHQNTEAFF. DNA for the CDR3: TGTGCCAGTCATGGCGAGGGACATCAGAACACTGAAGCTTTCTTT.

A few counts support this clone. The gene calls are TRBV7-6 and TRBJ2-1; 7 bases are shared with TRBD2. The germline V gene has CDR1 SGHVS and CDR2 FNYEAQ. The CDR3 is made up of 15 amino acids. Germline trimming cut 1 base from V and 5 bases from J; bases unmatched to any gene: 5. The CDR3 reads CASSLGGGSNNEQFF. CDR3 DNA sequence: TGTGCCAGCAGCTTAGGCGGGGGTTCCAACAATGAGCAGTTCTTC.

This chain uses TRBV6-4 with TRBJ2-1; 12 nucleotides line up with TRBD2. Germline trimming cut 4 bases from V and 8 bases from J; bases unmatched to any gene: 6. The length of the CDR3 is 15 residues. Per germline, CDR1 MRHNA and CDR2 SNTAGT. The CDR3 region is CASSVLAGGGYEQFF. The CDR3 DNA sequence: TGTGCCAGCAGTGTCCTAGCGGGAGGGGGTTATGAGCAGTTCTTC.

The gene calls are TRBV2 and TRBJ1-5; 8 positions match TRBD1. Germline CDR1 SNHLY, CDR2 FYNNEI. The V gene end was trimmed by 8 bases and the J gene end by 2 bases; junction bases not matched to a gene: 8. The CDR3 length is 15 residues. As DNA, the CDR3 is TGTGCCAGCTCTTGGACAGGGATGGGCAATCAGCCCCAGCATTTT. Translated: CASSWTGMGNQPQHF.

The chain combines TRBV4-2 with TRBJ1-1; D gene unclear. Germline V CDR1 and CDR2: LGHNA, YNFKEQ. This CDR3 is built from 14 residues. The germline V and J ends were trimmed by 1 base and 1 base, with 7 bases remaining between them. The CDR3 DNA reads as TGTGCCAGCAGCCAAGGAAGAGGGAACACTGAAGCTTTCTTT. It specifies CASSQGRGNTEAFF.

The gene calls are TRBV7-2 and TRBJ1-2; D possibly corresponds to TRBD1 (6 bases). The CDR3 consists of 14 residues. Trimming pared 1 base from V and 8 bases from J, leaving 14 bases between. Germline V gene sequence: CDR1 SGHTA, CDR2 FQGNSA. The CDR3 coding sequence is TGTGCCAGCAGCTTAGATTCAGGGGTTGGAGGCTACACCTTC. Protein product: CASSLDSGVGGYTF. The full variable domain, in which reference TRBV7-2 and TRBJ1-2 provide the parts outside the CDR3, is GAGVSQSPSNKVTEKGKDVELRCDPISGHTALYWYRQSLGQGLEFLIYFQGNSAPDKSGLPSDRFSAERTGGSVSTLTIQRTQQEDSAVYLCASSLDSGVGGYTFGSGTRLTVV.

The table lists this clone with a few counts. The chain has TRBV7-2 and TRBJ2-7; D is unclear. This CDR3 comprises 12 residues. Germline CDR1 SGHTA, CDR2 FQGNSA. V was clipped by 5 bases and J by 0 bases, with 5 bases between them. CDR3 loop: CASSTDSYEQYF. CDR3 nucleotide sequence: TGTGCCAGCAGCACAGACTCCTACGAGCAGTACTTC. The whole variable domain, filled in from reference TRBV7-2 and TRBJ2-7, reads GAGVSQSPSNKVTEKGKDVELRCDPISGHTALYWYRQSLGQGLEFLIYFQGNSAPDKSGLPSDRFSAERTGGSVSTLTIQRTQQEDSAVYLCASSTDSYEQYFGPGTRLTVT.

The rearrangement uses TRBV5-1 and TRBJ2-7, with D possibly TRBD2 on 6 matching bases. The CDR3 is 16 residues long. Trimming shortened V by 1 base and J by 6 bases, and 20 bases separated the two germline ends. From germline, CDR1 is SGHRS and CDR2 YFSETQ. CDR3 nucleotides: TGCGCCAGCAGCTTGCTGGGGACTCCCCAAGCCGGCGAGCAGTACTTC. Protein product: CASSLLGTPQAGEQYF.

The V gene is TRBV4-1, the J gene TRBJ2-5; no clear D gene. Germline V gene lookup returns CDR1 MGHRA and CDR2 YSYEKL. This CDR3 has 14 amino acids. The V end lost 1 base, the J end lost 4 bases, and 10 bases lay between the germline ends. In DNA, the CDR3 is TGCGCCAGCAGCCAAGCTCCGGGTGGAGAGACCCAGTACTTC. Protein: CASSQAPGGETQYF.

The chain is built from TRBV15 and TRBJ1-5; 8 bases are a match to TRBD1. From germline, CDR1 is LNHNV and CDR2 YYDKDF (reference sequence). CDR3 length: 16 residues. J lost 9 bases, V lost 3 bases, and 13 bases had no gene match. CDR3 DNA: TGTGCCACCAGCAGTTTGGAGAGGACAGGGAGTCGGCCCCAGCATTTT. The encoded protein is CATSSLERTGSRPQHF.

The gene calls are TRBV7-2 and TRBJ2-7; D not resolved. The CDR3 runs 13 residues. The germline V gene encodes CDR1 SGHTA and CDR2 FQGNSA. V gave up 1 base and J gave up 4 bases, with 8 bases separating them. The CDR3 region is CASSLGDMYEQYF. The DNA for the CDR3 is TGTGCCAGCAGCTTAGGAGACATGTACGAGCAGTACTTC.

The CDR3, as DNA: TGTGCCAGCAGCCTTACCGGGACAGGGTCCTACGAGCAGTACTTC. Translated: CASSLTGTGSYEQYF. The chain has TRBV27 and TRBJ2-7; 9 nucleotides line up with TRBD1. The CDR3 length is 15 residues. Trimming cost V 6 bases and J 1 base; bases outside gene matches: 7. The germline CDR1 and CDR2 sequences are MNHEY and SMNVEV (reference sequence).

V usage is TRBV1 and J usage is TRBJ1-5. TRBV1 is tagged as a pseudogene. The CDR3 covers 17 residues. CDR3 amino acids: CTSSQGEGWDSNQPQHF. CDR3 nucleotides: TGCACCAGCAGCCAAGGGGAGGGATGGGATAGCAATCAGCCCCAGCATTTT.

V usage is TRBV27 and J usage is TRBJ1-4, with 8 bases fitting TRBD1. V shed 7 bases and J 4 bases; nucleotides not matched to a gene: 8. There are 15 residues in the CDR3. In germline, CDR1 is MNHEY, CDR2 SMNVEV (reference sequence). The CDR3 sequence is CASNPTGGDNEKLFF. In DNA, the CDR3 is TGTGCCAGCAACCCCACAGGGGGAGATAATGAAAAACTGTTTTTT. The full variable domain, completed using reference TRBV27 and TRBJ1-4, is EAQVTQNPRYLITVTGKKLTVTCSQNMNHEYMSWYRQDPGLGLRQIYYSMNVEVTDKGDVPEGYKVSRKEKRNFPLILESPSPNQTSLYFCASNPTGGDNEKLFFGSGTQLSVL.

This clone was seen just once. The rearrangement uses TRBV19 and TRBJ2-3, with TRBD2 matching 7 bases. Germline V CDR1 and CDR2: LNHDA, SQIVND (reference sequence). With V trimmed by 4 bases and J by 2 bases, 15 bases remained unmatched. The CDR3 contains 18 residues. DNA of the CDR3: TGTGCCAGTAGTACCTTTGCTCCGGGAGGACTATCCACAGATACGCAGTATTTT. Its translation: CASSTFAPGGLSTDTQYF. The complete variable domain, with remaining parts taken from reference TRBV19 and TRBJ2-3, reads DGGITQSPKYLFRKEGQNVTLSCEQNLNHDAMYWYRQDPGQGLRLIYYSQIVNDFQKGDIAEGYSVSREKKESFPLTVTSAQKNPTAFYLCASSTFAPGGLSTDTQYFGPGTRLTVL.

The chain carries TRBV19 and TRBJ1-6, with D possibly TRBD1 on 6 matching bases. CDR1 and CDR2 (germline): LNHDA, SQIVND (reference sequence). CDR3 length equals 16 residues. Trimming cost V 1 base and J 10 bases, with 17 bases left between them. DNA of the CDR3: TGTGCCAGTAGTATAGGAGGGGCAGGGGCGAACTCACCCCTCCACTTT. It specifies CASSIGGAGANSPLHF.

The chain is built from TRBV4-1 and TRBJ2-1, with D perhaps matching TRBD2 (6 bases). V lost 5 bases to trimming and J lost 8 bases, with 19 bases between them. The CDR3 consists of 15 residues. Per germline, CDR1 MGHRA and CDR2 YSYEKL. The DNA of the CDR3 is TGCGCCAGCAGCTACCCTATTTCGGGGGAGTATGAGCAGTTCTTC. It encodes CASSYPISGEYEQFF.

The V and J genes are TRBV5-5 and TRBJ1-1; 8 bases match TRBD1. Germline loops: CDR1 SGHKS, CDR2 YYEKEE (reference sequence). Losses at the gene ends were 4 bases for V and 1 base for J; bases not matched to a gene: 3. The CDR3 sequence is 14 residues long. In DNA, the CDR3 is TGTGCCAGCAGCCCAGGGGGCGCGAACACTGAAGCTTTCTTT. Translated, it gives CASSPGGANTEAFF.